Described below is a single T cell receptor (beta chain) sequence and its context. Its specificity is not known. This record belongs to a study of blood T cells in healthy people across ages. Sample-barcoded 5' priming and a J-beta primer mix drove a second PCR of 7 to 11 cycles. Every cDNA molecule bore a tag from a template-switch adaptor containing 12 random nucleotides. TCRdb fed the 5' RACE reads into MiXCR, producing one record per CDR3 protein. Seen here are 1.8 million or so distinct CDR3 sequences, approximately 39% observed once, and the top ten hold 23%. Study observations and caveats: There were more naive CD4+ cells and higher diversity in long-lived donors than in aged donors. Unsorted PBMC material precluded a definitive naive versus antigen-experienced comparison.

Per sample, a minimum of 7 million PBMCs were isolated. Sequenced sample: blood. The TCR sequence derives from a human donor in good health.

The CDR3 sequence: CASSPTWHEKLFF. The DNA for the CDR3 is TGTGCCAGCAGCCCCACATGGCATGAAAAACTGTTTTTT. This sequence joins TRBV12-3 or TRBV12-4 and TRBJ1-4; D gene uncertain. CDR3 length equals 13 residues. Trimming removed 6 bases from V and 6 bases from J, with 11 bases in between.